This T cell receptor beta chain comes out of a study of T cell responses to AZD1222 COVID-19 vaccine. Study details: Pooled in the analysis were second doses at about 4 or about 12 weeks. Study outcomes and limitations: Clonal diversity was possibly underestimated; the donors were predominantly white British and more often female. Repertoire collection took place solely once the T cell response had peaked. Across the whole spike, CD4 TCRs peaked at regions 160-218 and 743-854.

This clone was counted only a few times. Its cognate antigen is unknown. Per the germline V gene, CDR1 is MNHEY and CDR2 is SVGAGI. The V end lost 5 bases, the J end lost 7 bases, and 14 bases lay between the germline ends. The CDR3 contains 13 residues. Some clones are missing from TCRdb's copy, which holds only in-frame ones; the method was immunoSEQ multiplex PCR. The sample yields around 91,000 clones, around nine tenths seen once. This sequence originates from an adult in good health. This chain uses TRBV6-5 with TRBJ1-2, with a possible D match to TRBD1 (5 bases). Here the sequenced sample was peripheral blood, taken on day 0 of AZD1222 vaccination. The CDR3: CASSPGTFSGYTF. The CDR3 nucleotides read TGTGCCAGCAGTCCCGGGACCTTCAGTGGCTACACCTTC.